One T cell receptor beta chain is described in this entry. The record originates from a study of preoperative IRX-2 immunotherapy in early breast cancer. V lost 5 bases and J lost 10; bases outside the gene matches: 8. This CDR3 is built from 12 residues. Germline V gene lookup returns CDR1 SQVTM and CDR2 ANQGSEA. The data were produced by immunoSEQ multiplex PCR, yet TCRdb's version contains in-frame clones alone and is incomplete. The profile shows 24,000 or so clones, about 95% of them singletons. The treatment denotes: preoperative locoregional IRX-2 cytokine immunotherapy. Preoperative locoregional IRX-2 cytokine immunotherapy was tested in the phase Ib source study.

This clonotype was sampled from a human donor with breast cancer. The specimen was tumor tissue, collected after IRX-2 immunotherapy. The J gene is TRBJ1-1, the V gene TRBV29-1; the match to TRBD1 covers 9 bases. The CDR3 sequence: CSVTTGGRGAFF. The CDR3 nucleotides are TGCAGCGTTACAACAGGGGGCAGGGGAGCTTTCTTT.